This T cell receptor beta chain was observed in a study of T cells in Graves' hyperthyroidism and ophthalmopathy. Study-wide points: The authors' 13 V-J model separated ophthalmopathy from stable hyperthyroidism. The majority of expanded thyroid clonotypes above 0.001 also appeared in blood. In validation, the model predicted ophthalmopathy. These predictions came a median about 6.5 months before onset.

RNA transcripts provided the source from which TCR beta CDR3 regions were amplified. The primer set for the first-round RT-PCR of the TCR CDR3 was HTBI. TCRdb reprocessed the multiplex PCR reads with MiXCR, giving one entry per CDR3 protein. The data contain 550,000 to 700,000 distinct CDR3 sequences, 35% to 55% of them singletons. This clonotype was recorded at least ten times. The antigen remains unidentified. Orbital computed tomography and thyroid ultrasound, together with serum TRAb and thyroxine and clinical symptoms, were used for diagnoses. Germline-derived CDR1 and CDR2 are SGDLS and YYNGEE. This CDR3 has 13 amino acids. Trimming stripped 0 bases from V and 6 bases from J, with 9 bases between.

Source material: peripheral blood or thyroid tissue (not recorded which). This sequence originates from an adult woman with Graves' disease, either hyperthyroidism or ophthalmopathy (not recorded which). This chain joins TRBV9 and TRBJ1-1; D unresolved. The CDR3 is CASSVVDASEAFF. CDR3 bases: TGTGCCAGCAGCGTAGTGGACGCCTCTGAAGCTTTCTTT.